This T cell receptor beta chain derives from a study of early T cells in non-severe SARS-CoV-2 infection. Study background: Sequencing used unsorted whole-blood bulk RNA, so chains lack pairing.

Ten or more counts support this clonotype. The CDR3 totals 15 residues. The germline gives CDR1 MGHRA, CDR2 YSYEKL. V gave up 5 bases and J gave up 2 bases, with 13 bases separating them. In the library, individual cDNA molecules carried attached unique molecular identifiers. TCRdb called the 5' RACE reads again in MiXCR, with one record for every CDR3 protein. Among about 69,000 distinct CDR3 sequences, roughly 9.5% were seen once, and the ten largest hold 5.9%. The V and J genes are TRBV4-1 and TRBJ1-5, with unresolved D. Sequenced input: whole blood. The sequence was obtained from an adult who was a healthcare worker with PCR-confirmed SARS-CoV-2 infection or an uninfected control (not recorded which). In DNA, the CDR3 is TGCGCCAGCAGCGGCGGAGCTATGGGCAATCAGCCCCAGCATTTT. This sequence encodes CASSGGAMGNQPQHF.